These 11 T cell receptor beta chains were all obtained from the same sample, sequenced in a study of T-cell reconstitution after alpha-beta-depleted transplantation in children. Points from the study as a whole: T-cell counts and diversity at one year post-transplant came mainly from newly produced T cells.

No antigen is known for these receptors. It was with unique molecular identifiers that the TCRbeta library was prepared. From the PCR reads, TCRdb called clonotypes with MiXCR, one entry per CDR3 protein. The sample lists about 290,000 distinct CDR3 sequences, nearly 8% occurring once. Sequenced here: peripheral blood, sampled 360 days after TCRalphabeta/CD19-depleted stem cell transplant. These receptors were taken from a female patient between 2 and 15 years old who had a stem cell transplant for Fanconi anemia, so the T cells may come from the graft donor.

This clonotype was counted ten times or more. The V call is TRBV20-1, the J call TRBJ1-2; TRBD1 aligns across 10 bases. V shed 3 bases, J shed 7 bases, and the junction held 20 bases outside the gene matches. Per germline, CDR1 DFQATT and CDR2 SNEGSKA (reference sequence). The CDR3 contains 18 residues. The CDR3 here is CSASLIQPGQGWDVGYTF. DNA for the CDR3: TGCAGTGCTAGCCTCATTCAACCGGGACAGGGGTGGGATGTTGGCTACACCTTC.

V and J are TRBV10-2 and TRBJ2-1; 9 bases line up with TRBD2. CDR1 WSHSY and CDR2 SAAADI come from the germline V gene. Germline trimming cut 2 bases from V and 9 bases from J; bases unmatched to any gene: 11. The CDR3 is made up of 16 amino acids. In nucleotides, the CDR3 is TGCGCCAGCAGTGAGGGGGTGGGACTAGCCGGATTTGAGCAGTTCTTC. Encoded protein: CASSEGVGLAGFEQFF.

This clonotype occurred many times. V is TRBV7-2 and J is TRBJ1-4; TRBD1 aligns across 8 bases. The germline CDR1 and CDR2 sequences are SGHTA and FQGNSA. The CDR3 is 14 amino acids. Trimming removed 2 bases from V and 8 bases from J; junction bases left unmatched: 4. The CDR3 spells CASSLQGASEKLFF. CDR3 in DNA: TGTGCCAGCAGCTTACAGGGGGCGAGCGAAAAACTGTTTTTT. The full variable domain, in which reference TRBV7-2 and TRBJ1-4 provide the parts outside the CDR3, is GAGVSQSPSNKVTEKGKDVELRCDPISGHTALYWYRQSLGQGLEFLIYFQGNSAPDKSGLPSDRFSAERTGGSVSTLTIQRTQQEDSAVYLCASSLQGASEKLFFGSGTQLSVL.

Ten or more counts support this clonotype. The chain carries TRBV4-1 and TRBJ1-5; 8 positions agree with TRBD1. The CDR3 runs 14 residues. J gave up 7 bases and V 3 bases, and 5 bases lay outside the gene matches. Germline V CDR1 and CDR2: MGHRA, YSYEKL. In nucleotides, the CDR3 is TGCGCCAGCAGCCACGGACAGGGCGACCAGCCCCAGCATTTT. It codes for CASSHGQGDQPQHF.

This chain links TRBV19 with TRBJ1-4; 7 bases line up with TRBD1. The CDR3 is 14 amino acids. Trimming at V came to 6 bases and at J to 4 bases, leaving 5 bases not matched to a gene. In germline, CDR1 is LNHDA, CDR2 SQIVND (reference sequence). The CDR3 here is CASRTTGYNEKLFF. The CDR3 region has the DNA TGTGCCAGTAGGACGACAGGGTATAATGAAAAACTGTTTTTT.

This clonotype has at least ten counts. V and J are TRBV5-1 and TRBJ2-3; possible D gene TRBD1, 5 bases. The germline V gene encodes CDR1 SGHRS and CDR2 YFSETQ. There are 14 residues in the CDR3. Between the trimmed V and J ends, which lost 6 bases and 0 bases, there was a span of 11 bases. This chain's CDR3 is CASTHRQSTDTQYF. Here the CDR3 DNA reads TGCGCCAGCACCCACCGACAGAGCACAGATACGCAGTATTTT.

This clonotype showed up many times. The V gene is TRBV12-3 or TRBV12-4, the J gene TRBJ2-1, with TRBD2 identical over 8 bases. This CDR3 region has 13 residues. V shed 2 bases and J 8 bases; nucleotides not matched to a gene: 2. The CDR3 bases are TGTGCCAGCAGTTTAACGGGGGGGGATGAGCAGTTCTTC. The encoded protein is CASSLTGGDEQFF.

The chain recombines TRBV5-1 with TRBJ1-6, with D tentatively TRBD1 (6 bases). The germline V gene encodes CDR1 SGHRS and CDR2 YFSETQ. This CDR3 has 15 amino acids. V shed 4 bases and J shed 9 bases, with 17 bases lying between them. The CDR3 nucleotides are TGCGCCAGCAGCCGAACAGGGACCTGGAGTTCACCCCTCCACTTT. Protein product: CASSRTGTWSSPLHF.

This clonotype turned up a few times. This chain links TRBV11-3 with TRBJ2-2; D tentatively reads TRBD1 or TRBD2 (5 bases each). Germline CDR1 SGHNT, CDR2 YENEEA. This CDR3 has 15 residues. The V end was cut by 5 bases, the J end by 3 bases, with 13 bases between. The CDR3 nucleotides are TGTGCCAGCAGCCCTCGGGGCACAGACACCGGGGAGCTGTTTTTT. It specifies CASSPRGTDTGELFF.

This clonotype was seen only once. A single base separates this from a much larger clone, so it may be a read error. The rearrangement joins TRBV20-1 to TRBJ2-3, with D perhaps assigned TRBD1 or TRBD2 (6 bases each). Germline V CDR1 and CDR2: DFQATT, SNEGSKA (reference sequence). The CDR3 runs 14 residues. The germline V and J ends were trimmed by 5 bases and 8 bases, with 20 bases remaining between them. CDR3 DNA sequence: TGCAGTGCTCTACTAAGGAGGGGGGCAGGTACGCAGTATTTT. Protein: CSALLRRGAGTQYF.

The chain carries TRBV11-2 and TRBJ2-3, with a weak D call TRBD2 (5 bases). CDR3 length equals 14 residues. Trimming pared 8 bases from V and 1 base from J, leaving 13 bases between. Germline V gives CDR1 SGHAT, CDR2 FQNNGV. The CDR3 is CASAGSVGTDTQYF. CDR3 bases: TGTGCCAGCGCGGGTAGCGTTGGCACAGATACGCAGTATTTT.